What follows describes a single T cell receptor (beta chain). Antigen: not known. This CDR3 contains 14 residues. The ends were cut back, 10 bases at V and 0 bases at J, with 15 bases in the middle. Germline assignment: CDR1 ENHRY and CDR2 SYGVKD. The data were taken from a study of a mutant IDH1 vaccine in newly diagnosed glioma. Time point in this sample: week 35, safety follow-up. Each dose of the vaccine consisted of 300 ug of mutant IDH1 20-mer peptide, with topical imiquimod. There were new WHO grade 3 or 4 astrocytomas in the donors, and these were IDH1-mutant and ATRX-lost. The repertoire was sequenced with immunoSEQ multiplex PCR; TCRdb's copy has only in-frame clones and lacks some. The repertoire holds 29,000 or so clones, 65% to 80% seen once, with approximately 8% in the top ten.

The gene calls are TRBV10-3 and TRBJ1-1; D remains ambiguous. Sequenced material: PBMCs, taken from a glioma patient whose treatment included an IDH1 peptide vaccine. The TCR comes from a man aged 45-65 years with glioma. The CDR3 sequence: CATRLTDLNTEAFF. CDR3 coding DNA: TGTGCCACAAGGCTAACAGATTTGAACACTGAAGCTTTCTTT.